This T cell receptor (beta chain) was sequenced during a study of T cells after yellow fever vaccination. This clonotype was seen ten or more times. From germline, CDR1 is LNHDA and CDR2 SQIVND (reference sequence). This CDR3 contains 12 residues. V lost 4 bases to trimming and J lost 3 bases, with 4 bases between them. In TCRdb, the 5' RACE reads were re-called with MiXCR into one record per CDR3 protein. The table shows hundreds of thousands of distinct CDR3 sequences, with about 13% occurring only once. The material was PBMCs, obtained on the day of the yellow fever booster vaccination. The clonotype comes from a man aged 30 to 39 who received the YFV17D yellow fever vaccine. This chain uses TRBV19 with TRBJ2-1, with no clear D. Here the CDR3 reads CASSRSYNEQFF. The CDR3 region has the DNA TGTGCCAGTAGTAGGAGCTACAATGAGCAGTTCTTC.